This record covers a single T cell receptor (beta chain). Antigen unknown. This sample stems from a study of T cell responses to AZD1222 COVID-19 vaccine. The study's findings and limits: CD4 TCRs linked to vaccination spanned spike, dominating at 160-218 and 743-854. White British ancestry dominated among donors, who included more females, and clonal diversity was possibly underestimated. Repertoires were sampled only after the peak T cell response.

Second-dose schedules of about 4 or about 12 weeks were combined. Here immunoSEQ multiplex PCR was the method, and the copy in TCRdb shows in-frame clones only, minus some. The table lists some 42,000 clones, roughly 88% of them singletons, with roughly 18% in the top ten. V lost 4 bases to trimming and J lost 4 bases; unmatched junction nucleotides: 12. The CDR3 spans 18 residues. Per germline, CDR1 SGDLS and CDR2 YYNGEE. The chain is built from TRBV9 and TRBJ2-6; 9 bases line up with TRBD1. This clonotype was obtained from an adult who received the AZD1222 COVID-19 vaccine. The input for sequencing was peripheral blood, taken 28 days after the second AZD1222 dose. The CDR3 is CASSPRTGAFSGANVLTF. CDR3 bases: TGTGCCAGCAGCCCCAGGACAGGGGCATTTTCGGGGGCCAACGTCCTGACTTTC.